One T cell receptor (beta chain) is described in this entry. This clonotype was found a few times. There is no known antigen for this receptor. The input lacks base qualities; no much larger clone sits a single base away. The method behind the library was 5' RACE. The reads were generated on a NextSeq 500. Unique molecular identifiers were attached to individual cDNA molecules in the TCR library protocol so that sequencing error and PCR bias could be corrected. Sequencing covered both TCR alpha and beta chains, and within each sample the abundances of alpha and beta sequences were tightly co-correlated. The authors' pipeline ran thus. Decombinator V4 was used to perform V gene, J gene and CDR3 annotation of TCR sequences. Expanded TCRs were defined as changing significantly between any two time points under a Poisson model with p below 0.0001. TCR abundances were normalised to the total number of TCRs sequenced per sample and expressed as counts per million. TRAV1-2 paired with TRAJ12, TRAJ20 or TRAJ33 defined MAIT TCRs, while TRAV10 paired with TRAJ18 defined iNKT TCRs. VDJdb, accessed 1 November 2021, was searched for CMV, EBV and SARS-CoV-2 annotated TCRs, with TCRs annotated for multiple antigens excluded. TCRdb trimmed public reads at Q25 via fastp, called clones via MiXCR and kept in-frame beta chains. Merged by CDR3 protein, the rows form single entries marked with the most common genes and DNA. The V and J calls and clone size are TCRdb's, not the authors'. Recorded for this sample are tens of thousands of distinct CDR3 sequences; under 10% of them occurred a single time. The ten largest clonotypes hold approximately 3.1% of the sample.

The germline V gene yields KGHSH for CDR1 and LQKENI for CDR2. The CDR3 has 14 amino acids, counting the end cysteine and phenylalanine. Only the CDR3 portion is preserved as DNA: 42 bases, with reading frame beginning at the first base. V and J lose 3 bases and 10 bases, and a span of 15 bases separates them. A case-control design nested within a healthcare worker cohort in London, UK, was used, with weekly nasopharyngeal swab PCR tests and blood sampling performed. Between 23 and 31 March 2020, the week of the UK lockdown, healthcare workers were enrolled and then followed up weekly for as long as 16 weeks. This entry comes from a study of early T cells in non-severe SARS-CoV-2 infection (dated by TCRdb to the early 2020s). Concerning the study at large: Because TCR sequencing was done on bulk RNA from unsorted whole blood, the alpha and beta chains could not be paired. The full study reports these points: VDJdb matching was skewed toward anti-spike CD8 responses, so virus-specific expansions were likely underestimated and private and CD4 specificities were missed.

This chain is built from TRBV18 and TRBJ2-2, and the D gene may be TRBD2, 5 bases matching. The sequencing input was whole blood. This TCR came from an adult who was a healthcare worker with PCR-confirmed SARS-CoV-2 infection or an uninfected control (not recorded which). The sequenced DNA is TGTGCCAGCTCACCTCACCCGGGGTGGGAGGAGCTGTTTTTT. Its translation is CASSPHPGWEELFF. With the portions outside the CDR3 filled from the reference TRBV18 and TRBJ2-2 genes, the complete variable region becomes NAGVMQNPRHLVRRRGQEARLRCSPMKGHSHVYWYRQLPEEGLKFMVYLQKENIIDESGMPKERFSAEFPKEGPSILRIQQVVRGDSAAYFCASSPHPGWEELFFGEGSRLTVL.